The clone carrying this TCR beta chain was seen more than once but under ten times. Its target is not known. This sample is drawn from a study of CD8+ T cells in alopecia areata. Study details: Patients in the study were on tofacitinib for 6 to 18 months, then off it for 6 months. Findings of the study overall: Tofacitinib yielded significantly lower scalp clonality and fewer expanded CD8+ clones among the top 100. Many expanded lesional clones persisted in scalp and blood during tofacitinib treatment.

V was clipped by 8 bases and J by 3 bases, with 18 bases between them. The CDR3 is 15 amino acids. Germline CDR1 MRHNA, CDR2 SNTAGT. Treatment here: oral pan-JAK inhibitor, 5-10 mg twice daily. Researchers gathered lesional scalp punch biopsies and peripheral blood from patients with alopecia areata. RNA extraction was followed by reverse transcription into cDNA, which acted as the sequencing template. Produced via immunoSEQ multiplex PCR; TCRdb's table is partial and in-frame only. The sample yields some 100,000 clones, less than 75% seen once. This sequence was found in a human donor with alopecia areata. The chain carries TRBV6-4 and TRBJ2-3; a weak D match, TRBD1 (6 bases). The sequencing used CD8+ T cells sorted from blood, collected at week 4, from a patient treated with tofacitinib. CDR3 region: CASAPGGTGTDTQYF. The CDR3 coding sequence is TGTGCCAGCGCTCCAGGAGGCACAGGGACAGATACGCAGTATTTT.